A single sample is the source of the 9 T cell receptor beta chains below, sequenced in a study of T cells expressing NK-cell markers. TCRdb reanalyzed the 5' RACE reads and collapses them to one entry per CDR3 protein, without DNA. The sample includes a few hundred thousand distinct CDR3 sequences. The sample taken for sequencing was blood T cells: a sorted CD56 or NKG2C T cell subset, CD4+ or CD8+ T cells, or bulk PBMC T cells (not recorded which). Receptors were obtained from a man between 18 and 35 years old in good health.

This chain uses TRBV5-1 with TRBJ2-2. Germline lookup yields CDR1 SGHRS and CDR2 YFSETQ. The CDR3 contains 15 residues. The CDR3 protein is CASSFDARNTGELFF.

The chain uses TRBV20-1 and TRBJ2-3; TCRdb proposes TRBD2, but this gene call is untestable without DNA. CDR3 length: 15 residues. In germline, CDR1 is DFQATT, CDR2 SNEGSKA (reference sequence). CDR3 amino acids: CSARSSGRAMGAQYF.

This chain's CDR3 is CASSLVGGRTCFF. The genes are TRBV7-8 and TRBJ1-1; absent DNA, TCRdb's TRBD1 call cannot be checked. This CDR3 is 13 amino acids long. Germline V gene data show CDR1 as SGHVS and CDR2 as FQNEAQ.

This sequence joins TRBV5-1 and TRBJ2-1; with no DNA, the TCRdb D assignment of TRBD1 cannot be verified. The V gene's germline CDR1 is SGHRS and CDR2 YFSETQ. The CDR3 totals 15 residues. The CDR3 region is CASSMGLRGRNEQFF.

This chain links TRBV29-1 with TRBJ2-1; the TCRdb D gene call, TRBD1, has no DNA to confirm it. The germline V gene encodes CDR1 SQVTM and CDR2 ANQGSEA. The CDR3 contains 13 residues. The CDR3 here is CSVEFDRDNEQFF.

The chain uses TRBV24-1 and TRBJ2-2; checking the TCRdb D call of TRBD2 is not possible without DNA. CDR3 length equals 17 residues. Germline loops: CDR1 KGHDR, CDR2 SFDVKD. CDR3 region: CATSDSTSGPRREKLFF.

V gene TRBV12-3 or TRBV12-4 combines with J gene TRBJ2-4; TCRdb lists TRBD1, though no DNA is available to test this call. CDR3 length: 16 residues. The CDR3 sequence: CASSVTGTLSRDIQYF.

The genes are TRBV12-3 or TRBV12-4 and TRBJ1-5. The CDR3 contains 13 residues. CDR3 region: CASSLRVGSPQHF.

V and J are TRBV29-1 and TRBJ2-6; the D gene TCRdb calls, TRBD1, cannot be checked with no DNA. CDR3 length: 14 residues. Germline-derived CDR1 and CDR2 are SQVTM and ANQGSEA. The CDR3 loop is CSVVGQYGANVLTF.